This is a list of T cell receptor beta chains from one sample in a study of shared clonotypes between healthy human individuals. Sequenced by immunoSEQ multiplex PCR; TCRdb stores in-frame clones only, minus some. This table has some 2 million clones, 85% to 95% appearing once. The sequenced sample consisted of naive CD8+ T cells sorted from blood. The receptors were gathered from a man aged 18-30 years in good health. CDR3s include the opening cysteine and the closing phenylalanine or tryptophan. D genes are given only for firm matches. The listing skips clone size in some rows; elsewhere it reads once, few, many or a size class.

J gene	clone size	CDR3 length	D gene	V gene	CDR3 DNA	CDR3 protein
TRBJ1-2	NA	15	TRBD1	TRBV6-5	TGTGCCAGCAGTTCTACAGGGGGGGCCAACTATGGCTACACCTTC	CASSSTGGANYGYTF
TRBJ2-7	NA	14	NA	TRBV27	TGTGCCAGCAGTTTAAGAGGCAGGGACTACGAGCAGTACTTC	CASSLRGRDYEQYF
TRBJ2-1	NA	18	TRBD2	TRBV11-2	TGTGCCAGCAGCTTAGCGCCGGGGGGTTGGTCCCTCTACAATGAGCAGTTCTTC	CASSLAPGGWSLYNEQFF
TRBJ2-1	NA	15	TRBD2	TRBV9	TGTGCCAGCAGCGGGGGACTAGCGGGTTACAATGAGCAGTTCTTC	CASSGGLAGYNEQFF
TRBJ2-5	NA	14	NA	TRBV29-1	TGCAGCGTTGAAGGTACGCCCTGGGACGAGACCCAGTACTTC	CSVEGTPWDETQYF
TRBJ1-2	few	13	NA	TRBV27	TGTGCCAGCAGCTACACAGCGGACTATGGCTACACCTTC	CASSYTADYGYTF
TRBJ2-1	NA	16	NA	TRBV6-5	TGTGCCAGCAGTTCGCTCACAGGTGATGTAGCGGATGAGCAGTTCTTC	CASSSLTGDVADEQFF
TRBJ2-1	NA	17	TRBD2	TRBV28	TGTGCCAGCAGTTCGATCGATAGCGGGGGGGCCTACAATGAGCAGTTCTTC	CASSSIDSGGAYNEQFF
TRBJ2-2	NA	15	NA	TRBV4-1	TGCGCCAGCAGCCAAGTCAATTCAGCCCCCGGGGAGCTGTTTTTT	CASSQVNSAPGELFF
TRBJ1-2	NA	12	NA	TRBV7-9	TGTGCCAGCAGCTTAGGAGCATATGGCTACACCTTC	CASSLGAYGYTF
TRBJ2-1	NA	13	NA	TRBV9	TGTGCCAGCAGCGTAGAGTCATACAATGAGCAGTTCTTC	CASSVESYNEQFF
TRBJ2-7	NA	13	NA	TRBV13	TGTGCCAGCAGCTTTGGTGGGAGTGCCGAGCAGTACTTC	CASSFGGSAEQYF
TRBJ2-3	NA	15	TRBD2	TRBV7-9	TGTGCCAGCAGCTTCTCGGGACTAGCGTCAGATACGCAGTATTTT	CASSFSGLASDTQYF
TRBJ1-2	NA	16	NA	TRBV6-1	TGTGCCAGCAGTGAAATGAACCAAGAATTGAAATATGGCTACACCTTC	CASSEMNQELKYGYTF
TRBJ2-5	NA	14	NA	TRBV9	TGTGCCAGCAGCGTAGGGGCAGGGCAAGAGACCCAGTACTTC	CASSVGAGQETQYF
TRBJ2-7	NA	15	TRBD2	TRBV27	TGTGCCAGCAGTCCCTCCGGCGCGGGAGTCTTCGAGCAGTACTTC	CASSPSGAGVFEQYF
TRBJ2-1	NA	16	NA	TRBV5-6	TGTGCCAGCAGCCTGGAAGTCGGGGGCCGGTACAATGAGCAGTTCTTC	CASSLEVGGRYNEQFF
TRBJ2-1	once	15	TRBD2	TRBV5-1	TGCGCCAGCAGCCTAGCGGGAGGCCCGGGGAATGAGCAGTTCTTC	CASSLAGGPGNEQFF